This TCR beta chain was documented in a study of beta chain features in type 1 diabetes. Regarding the study as a whole: Type 1 diabetes patients had moderately but significantly shorter TCRB CDR3s in all four CD4+ subsets.

Every isolated RNA sample was fully reverse transcribed, so sequencing captured expressed TCRB transcripts. Profiled with immunoSEQ multiplex PCR; TCRdb holds only in-frame clones, not every one. Among roughly 150,000 clones, roughly 9% were seen once, and the ten largest hold around 0.7%. This clone came up a few times. The antigen is unknown. V gave up 8 bases and J gave up 2 bases, with 14 bases separating them. This CDR3 region has 14 residues. From germline, CDR1 is SGHTA and CDR2 FQGNSA. The J gene is TRBJ2-3, the V gene TRBV7-2; tentative D call: TRBD2 (5 bases). The receptor comes from a young woman with type 1 diabetes. Sequences were obtained from central memory CD4+ T cells from blood. CDR3 DNA sequence: TGTGCCAGCCAAAGCCGACTATACACAGATACGCAGTATTTT. It is translated as CASQSRLYTDTQYF.